Listed below are T cell receptor beta chains from one sample, sequenced in a study of Ad26.COV2.S vaccination and SARS-CoV-2 variants. TCRdb keeps only in-frame clones here, not all; method: immunoSEQ multiplex PCR. The sample holds about 320,000 clones; roughly 80% are singletons and the top ten take 2% to 2.5%. Sample: peripheral blood, taken in a trial of Ad26.COV2.S vaccine versus placebo. These receptors all stem from a person between 18 and 65 years old who received the Ad26.COV2.S COVID-19 vaccine or a placebo. The CDR3 runs from the conserved cysteine through the conserved F or W. D genes are given only for firm matches. The listing skips clone size in some rows; elsewhere it reads once, few, many or a size class.

cdr3_aa | cdr3_nt | clone_size | j_call | v_call | d_call
CASSQGSVNTEAFF | TGTGCCAGCAGCCAAGGCTCAGTGAACACTGAAGCTTTCTTT | NA | TRBJ1-1 | TRBV3-1/TRBV3-2 | NA
CASIGTGENQPQHF | TGTGCCAGCATCGGGACAGGGGAAAATCAGCCCCAGCATTTT | NA | TRBJ1-5 | TRBV28 | TRBD1
CASSLDNRGLPGATNEKLFF | TGTGCCAGCAGCTTAGATAATAGGGGGCTCCCCGGAGCAACTAATGAAAAACTGTTTTTT | once | TRBJ1-4 | TRBV11-3 | TRBD1
CASRASGGSNYGYTF | TGTGCCAGCAGGGCGTCAGGAGGATCCAACTATGGCTACACCTTC | NA | TRBJ1-2 | TRBV7-3 | NA
CASSAPGQLYEQYF | TGTGCCAGCAGTGCTCCGGGACAACTCTACGAGCAGTACTTC | NA | TRBJ2-7 | TRBV28 | NA
CASSPRTGGSTDTQYF | TGTGCCAGCAGCCCCCGGACAGGAGGTAGCACAGATACGCAGTATTTT | NA | TRBJ2-3 | TRBV9 | TRBD1
CASSARLQTQYF | TGTGCCAGCTCCGCCAGGTTACAGACCCAGTACTTC | NA | TRBJ2-5 | TRBV18 | NA
CASRPGQGSYGYTF | TGTGCCAGCAGGCCGGGACAGGGGTCCTATGGCTACACCTTC | NA | TRBJ1-2 | TRBV2 | TRBD1
CASRLPGTGFLGAEAFF | TGTGCCAGCAGGTTGCCCGGGACAGGCTTTCTGGGGGCTGAAGCTTTCTTT | NA | TRBJ1-1 | TRBV28 | TRBD1
CASSLALNHNEQFF | TGCGCCAGCAGCTTGGCGCTAAACCACAATGAGCAGTTCTTC | NA | TRBJ2-1 | TRBV5-1 | NA
CASSLDFQRTGETQYF | TGTGCCAGCAGCTTAGACTTCCAGCGCACTGGGGAGACCCAGTACTTC | NA | TRBJ2-5 | TRBV7-9 | NA
CASSLRQDSNQPQHF | TGTGCCAGCAGCCTAAGACAGGATAGCAATCAGCCCCAGCATTTT | NA | TRBJ1-5 | TRBV4-2 | NA
CASSTPSLGVETQYF | TGTGCCAGCAGCACCCCCTCACTGGGGGTAGAGACCCAGTACTTC | NA | TRBJ2-5 | TRBV11-2 | NA
CASSLEAGSYNEQFF | TGCGCCAGCAGCTTGGAGGCAGGGTCGTACAATGAGCAGTTCTTC | NA | TRBJ2-1 | TRBV5-1 | NA
CASSLLGRQGPCNEQFF | TGCGCCAGCAGTCTCTTAGGGCGGCAGGGCCCCTGCAATGAGCAGTTCTTC | NA | TRBJ2-1 | TRBV23-1 | NA
CASSDNRSGNTIYF | TGTGCCAGCAGTGATAACCGCTCTGGAAACACCATATATTTT | many | TRBJ1-3 | TRBV28 | NA
CASSEAGGGTGELFF | TGTGCCAGCAGTGAGGCGGGGGGCGGCACCGGGGAGCTGTTTTTT | few | TRBJ2-2 | TRBV6-4 | TRBD2
CASSYTGGWREKLFF | TGTGCCAGCAGTTACACAGGGGGCTGGCGGGAAAAACTGTTTTTT | NA | TRBJ1-4 | TRBV28 | TRBD1
CASSYSSRTGGFYEQYF | TGTGCCAGCAGTTATAGCTCCAGGACAGGGGGCTTCTACGAGCAGTACTTC | NA | TRBJ2-7 | TRBV6-2/TRBV6-3 | TRBD1
CASKNRVGQYF | TGTGCCAGCAAAAACAGGGTGGGGCAGTACTTC | NA | TRBJ2-7 | TRBV28 | NA
CASTLTDSNQPQHF | TGTGCCAGCACCCTAACCGATAGCAATCAGCCCCAGCATTTT | NA | TRBJ1-5 | TRBV7-8 | NA
CAWRGLRSPLHF | TGTGCCTGGAGAGGGCTACGATCACCCCTCCACTTT | NA | TRBJ1-6 | TRBV30 | NA
CASSPPQGLEQFF | TGTGCCAGCAGCCCACCACAGGGGTTGGAGCAGTTCTTC | NA | TRBJ2-1 | TRBV6-5 | TRBD1
CASGRGALYGYTF | TGTGCCAGCGGGCGGGGGGCACTCTATGGCTACACCTTC | once | TRBJ1-2 | TRBV27 | NA
CAWRGDMNTEAFF | TGTGCCTGGAGAGGGGACATGAACACTGAAGCTTTCTTT | NA | TRBJ1-1 | TRBV30 | NA
CASKGAGGSEQYF | TGTGCCAGCAAAGGGGCCGGGGGGAGCGAGCAGTACTTC | NA | TRBJ2-7 | TRBV6-5 | TRBD2
CASSIGTGYEKLFF | TGTGCCAGTAGTATCGGGACAGGTTATGAAAAACTGTTTTTT | NA | TRBJ1-4 | TRBV19 | TRBD1
CASSFRARAETQYF | TGTGCCAGCAGCTTCCGGGCCCGGGCAGAGACCCAGTACTTC | NA | TRBJ2-5 | TRBV5-4 | NA
CASSLDSYNEQFF | TGTGCCAGCAGTTTGGACAGCTACAATGAGCAGTTCTTC | NA | TRBJ2-1 | TRBV28 | NA
CASSWGWGKQETQYF | TGTGCCAGCAGCTGGGGGTGGGGTAAGCAAGAGACCCAGTACTTC | NA | TRBJ2-5 | TRBV5-6 | NA
CASSVSGVETQYF | TGTGCCAGCTCAGTTTCAGGAGTAGAGACCCAGTACTTC | NA | TRBJ2-5 | TRBV18 | NA
CASSLDSNPPYEQYF | TGCGCCAGCAGCTTGGACTCCAACCCTCCCTACGAGCAGTACTTC | NA | TRBJ2-7 | TRBV5-1 | NA
CASSSALRDRRAFRSPLHF | TGTGCCAGCAGTTCAGCCCTCCGGGACAGGAGGGCCTTTCGTTCACCCCTCCACTTT | NA | TRBJ1-6 | TRBV27 | TRBD1
CASSLGQVSSYEQYF | TGTGCCAGCAGCCTGGGACAGGTTAGCTCCTACGAGCAGTACTTC | NA | TRBJ2-7 | TRBV5-4 | TRBD1
CASSPGAGLTYEQYF | TGCGCCAGCAGCCCAGGGGCTGGGCTCACCTACGAGCAGTACTTC | NA | TRBJ2-7 | TRBV5-1 | NA
CASSRGGSTDTQYF | TGTGCCAGCAGCCGGGGGGGAAGCACAGATACGCAGTATTTT | NA | TRBJ2-3 | TRBV9 | TRBD2
CASSERFYEQYF | TGCGCCAGCAGTGAGAGATTCTACGAGCAGTACTTC | NA | TRBJ2-7 | TRBV10-2 | NA
CASSPLDRGQEKLFF | TGTGCCAGCAGCCCCCTGGACAGGGGGCAGGAAAAACTGTTTTTT | once | TRBJ1-4 | TRBV9 | TRBD1
CASSLPQQRDTQYF | TGTGCCAGCAGTCTGCCCCAACAAAGGGATACGCAGTATTTT | NA | TRBJ2-3 | TRBV11-3 | NA
CASSTPGSREQYF | TGTGCCAGCAGTACACCAGGGAGCCGCGAGCAGTACTTC | NA | TRBJ2-7 | TRBV6-5 | NA
CASSQNRQGSPLHF | TGTGCCAGCAGCCAAAACCGACAGGGTTCACCCCTCCACTTT | NA | TRBJ1-6 | TRBV3-1/TRBV3-2 | TRBD1
CAISESIGTGGYEQYF | TGTGCCATCAGTGAGTCGATTGGGACAGGGGGCTACGAGCAGTACTTC | NA | TRBJ2-7 | TRBV10-3 | TRBD1
CASREGTGGTGELFF | TGTGCCAGCAGGGAAGGGACTGGTGGCACCGGGGAGCTGTTTTTT | NA | TRBJ2-2 | TRBV6-1 | NA
CASSPVAGNTEAFF | TGTGCCAGCTCACCGGTGGCAGGGAACACTGAAGCTTTCTTT | NA | TRBJ1-1 | TRBV18 | NA
CASSDSGRRNQPQHF | TGTGCCAGCAGTGACAGCGGGCGACGGAATCAGCCCCAGCATTTT | many | TRBJ1-5 | TRBV2 | NA